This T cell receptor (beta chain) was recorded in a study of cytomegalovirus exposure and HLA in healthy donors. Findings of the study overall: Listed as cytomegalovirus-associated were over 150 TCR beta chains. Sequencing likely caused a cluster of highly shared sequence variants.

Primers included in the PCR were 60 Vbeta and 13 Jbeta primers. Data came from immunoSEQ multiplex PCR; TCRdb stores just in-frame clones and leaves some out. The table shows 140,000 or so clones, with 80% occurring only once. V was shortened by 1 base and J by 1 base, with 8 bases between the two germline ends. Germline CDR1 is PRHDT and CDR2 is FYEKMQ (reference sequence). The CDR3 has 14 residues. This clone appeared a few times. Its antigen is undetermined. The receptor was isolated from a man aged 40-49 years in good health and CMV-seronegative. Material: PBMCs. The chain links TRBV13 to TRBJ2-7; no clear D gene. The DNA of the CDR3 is TGTGCCAGCAGCTTAGTGTCCAGGTCCTACGAGCAGTACTTC. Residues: CASSLVSRSYEQYF.